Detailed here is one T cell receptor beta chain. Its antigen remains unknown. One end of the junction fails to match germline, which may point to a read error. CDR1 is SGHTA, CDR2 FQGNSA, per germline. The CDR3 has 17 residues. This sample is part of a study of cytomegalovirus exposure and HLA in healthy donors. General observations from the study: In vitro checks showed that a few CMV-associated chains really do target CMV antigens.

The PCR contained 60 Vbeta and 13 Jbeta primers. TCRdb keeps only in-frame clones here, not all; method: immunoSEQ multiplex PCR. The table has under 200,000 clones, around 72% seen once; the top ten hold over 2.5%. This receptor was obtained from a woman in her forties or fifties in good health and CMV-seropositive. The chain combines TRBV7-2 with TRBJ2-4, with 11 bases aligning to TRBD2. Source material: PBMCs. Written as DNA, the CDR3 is TGTGCCAGCAGCGGCAATAGCGGGAGGGCCAGCAAAAACAGTCAGTACTTC. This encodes CASSGNSGRASKNSQYF.